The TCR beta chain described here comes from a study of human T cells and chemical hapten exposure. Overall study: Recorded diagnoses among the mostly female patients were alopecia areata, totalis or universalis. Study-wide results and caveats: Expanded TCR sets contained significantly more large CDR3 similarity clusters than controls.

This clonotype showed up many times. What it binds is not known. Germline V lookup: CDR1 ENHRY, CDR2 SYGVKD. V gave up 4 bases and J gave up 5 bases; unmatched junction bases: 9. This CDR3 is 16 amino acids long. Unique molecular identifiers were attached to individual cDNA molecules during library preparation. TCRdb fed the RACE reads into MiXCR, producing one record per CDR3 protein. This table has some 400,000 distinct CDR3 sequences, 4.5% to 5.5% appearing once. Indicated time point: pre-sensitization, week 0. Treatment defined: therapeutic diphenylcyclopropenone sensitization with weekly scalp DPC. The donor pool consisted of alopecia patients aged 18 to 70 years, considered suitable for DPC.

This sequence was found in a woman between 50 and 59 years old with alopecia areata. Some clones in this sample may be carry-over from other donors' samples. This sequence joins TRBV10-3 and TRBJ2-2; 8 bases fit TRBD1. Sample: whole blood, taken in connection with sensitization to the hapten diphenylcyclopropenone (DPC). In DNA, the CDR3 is TGTGCCATCAGTGCCAAAGGACAGGGATGGACCGGGGAGCTGTTTTTT. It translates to CAISAKGQGWTGELFF.